The table lists the clone carrying this T cell receptor beta chain with a few counts. The data stem from a study of CD8+ T cells in alopecia areata. Trimming took 11 bases from V and 0 from J; bases not matched to a gene: 3. The germline V gene has CDR1 MNHNY and CDR2 SVGAGI (reference sequence). The CDR3 has 13 residues. Following extraction, RNA underwent reverse transcription to cDNA, which served as the sequencing template. Libraries were prepared by immunoSEQ multiplex PCR; TCRdb keeps only in-frame clonotypes and omits some of them. Of 150,000 to 200,000 clones listed, about 51% are singletons. Indicated treatment: oral pan-JAK inhibitor, 5-10 mg twice daily.

The genes are TRBV6-6 and TRBJ2-2; 7 nucleotides line up with TRBD1. The sample consisted of CD8+ T cells sorted from blood, taken around week 54, from a patient treated with tofacitinib. This sequence was found in a human donor with alopecia areata. The CDR3 DNA follows: TGTGCCGGGACAGAGGCGAACACCGGGGAGCTGTTTTTT. It specifies CAGTEANTGELFF.